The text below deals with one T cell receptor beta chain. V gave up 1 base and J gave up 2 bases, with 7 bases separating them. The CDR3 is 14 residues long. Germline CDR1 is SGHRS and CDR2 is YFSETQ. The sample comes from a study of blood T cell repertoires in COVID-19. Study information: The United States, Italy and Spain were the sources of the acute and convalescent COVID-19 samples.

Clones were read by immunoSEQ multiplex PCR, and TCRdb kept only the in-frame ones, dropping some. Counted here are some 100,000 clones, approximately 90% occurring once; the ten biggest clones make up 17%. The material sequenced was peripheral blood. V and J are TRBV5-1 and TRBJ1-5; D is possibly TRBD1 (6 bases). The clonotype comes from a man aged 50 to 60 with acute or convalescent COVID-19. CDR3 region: CASSLSGGNQPQHF. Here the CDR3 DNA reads TGCGCCAGCAGCTTGTCAGGGGGCAATCAGCCCCAGCATTTT.